This T cell receptor (beta chain) was identified in a study of T cells in Graves' hyperthyroidism and ophthalmopathy. Looking at the study overall: The blood sample was taken at first diagnosis, before treatment began.

This clonotype has just a few counts. RNA transcripts were the template for amplifying TCR beta CDR3 regions. A set of HTBI primers served as the primers for a first-round RT-PCR of the TCR CDR3. TCRdb recomputed calls from the multiplex PCR reads with MiXCR, one row per CDR3 protein. The table lists about 720,000 distinct CDR3 sequences, 18% of them singletons. This blood was taken when hyperthyroidism was first diagnosed, before any ophthalmopathy symptoms existed. Input material: blood. This clonotype originated in a woman between 50 and 59 years old with Graves' hyperthyroidism that later progressed to Graves' ophthalmopathy.

The CDR3 bases are TGCAGCGTTGACCCGACAGGGGGCGCCGGCTATGGCTACACCTTC. It is translated as CSVDPTGGAGYGYTF. The chain joins TRBV29-1 to TRBJ1-2, with 10 bases that match TRBD1. V was clipped by 3 bases and J by 4 bases; unmatched bases: 8. CDR3 size: 15 residues. CDR1 is SQVTM and CDR2 is ANQGSEA in the germline V gene. Full variable domain (rest looked up from reference TRBV29-1 and TRBJ1-2): SAVISQKPSRDICQRGTSLTIQCQVDSQVTMMFWYRQQPGQSLTLIATANQGSEATYESGFVIDKFPISRPNLTFSTLTVSNMSPEDSSIYLCSVDPTGGAGYGYTFGSGTRLTVV.